These 7 T cell receptor beta chains came from one sample sequenced in a study of OX40 agonist ivuxolimab in advanced cancers. Profiled with immunoSEQ multiplex PCR; TCRdb holds only in-frame clones, not every one. The data hold around 66,000 clones, with about 90% observed a single time. The input for sequencing was CD4+ or CD8+ T cells sorted from blood, taken in a trial of the OX40 agonist ivuxolimab. The receptors here all came from an adult with an advanced solid tumor such as melanoma, head and neck, liver or kidney cancer.

The chain carries TRBV14 and TRBJ2-2; weak D call: TRBD1 (7 bases). Germline lookup yields CDR1 SGHDN and CDR2 FVKESK. V was pared by 4 bases and J by 6 bases, with 21 bases between. CDR3 length: 17 amino acids. The chain's CDR3 is CASSPLAGGGIAGELFF. The CDR3 DNA is TGTGCCAGCAGCCCCCTCGCAGGGGGAGGTATAGCCGGGGAGCTGTTTTTT.

To note about this clone: A read error may account for a junction end that differs from germline. CDR3 sequence (DNA): TGTGCCAGCAGGATCAGGGGGCTGAATACTGAAGCTTTCTTT. Protein product: CASRIRGLNTEAFF. V gene TRBV5-8 combines with J gene TRBJ1-1, with 8 positions matching TRBD1. CDR3 size: 14 residues. From germline, CDR1 is SGHTS and CDR2 YDEGEE.

J is TRBJ2-1 and V is TRBV27; D is undetermined. CDR1 is MNHEY and CDR2 is SMNVEV in the germline V gene (reference sequence). The V gene lost 2 bases and the J gene lost 9 bases, with 11 bases spanning the gap. The CDR3 sequence is 13 residues long. The CDR3 nucleotides are TGTGCCAGCAGTTTACAGGTGTTGGGTGAGCAGTTCTTC. This gives the protein CASSLQVLGEQFF.

The V and J genes are TRBV7-2 and TRBJ2-7, with D uncertain. Deletions cut 2 bases from V and 4 bases from J, with 15 bases between. The V gene's germline CDR1 is SGHTA and CDR2 FQGNSA. This CDR3 contains 15 residues. As DNA, the CDR3 is TGTGCCAGCAGCTTATTCCGATCCTCCCAATACGAGCAGTACTTC. It codes for CASSLFRSSQYEQYF.

The table lists this clone with a count of one. This rearrangement joins TRBV7-2 to TRBJ2-7; possibly TRBD1 for D (6 bases). The CDR3 is made up of 15 amino acids. Trimming pared 1 base from V and 3 bases from J, leaving 13 bases between. CDR1 is SGHTA, CDR2 FQGNSA, per germline. The chain's CDR3 is CASSLDWTAGYEQYF. The CDR3 DNA follows: TGTGCCAGCAGCTTAGATTGGACAGCAGGCTACGAGCAGTACTTC. The variable domain in full, completed from reference TRBV7-2 and TRBJ2-7, reads GAGVSQSPSNKVTEKGKDVELRCDPISGHTALYWYRQSLGQGLEFLIYFQGNSAPDKSGLPSDRFSAERTGGSVSTLTIQRTQQEDSAVYLCASSLDWTAGYEQYFGPGTRLTVT.

The V and J genes are TRBV6-1 and TRBJ1-5; the match to TRBD1 covers 10 bases. Germline CDR1 is MNHNS and CDR2 is SASEGT. The CDR3 has 19 residues. The J segment lost 7 bases and the V segment lost 4 bases, leaving 19 bases of the junction unmatched. The CDR3 is CASSAPQGDRGGGRQPQHF. CDR3 nucleotide sequence: TGTGCCAGCAGTGCTCCCCAGGGGGACAGGGGTGGTGGGAGACAGCCCCAGCATTTT.

The chain carries TRBV5-4 and TRBJ2-7, with 7 bases identical to TRBD1. The CDR3 extends over 15 amino acids. With 4 bases clipped from V and 2 bases from J, the junction kept 9 bases outside the gene matches. Germline lookup yields CDR1 SGHNT and CDR2 YYREEE (reference sequence). DNA of the CDR3: TGTGCCAGCAGCGGTGGACCGGGGACAGCCTACGAGCAGTACTTC. Its translation: CASSGGPGTAYEQYF.